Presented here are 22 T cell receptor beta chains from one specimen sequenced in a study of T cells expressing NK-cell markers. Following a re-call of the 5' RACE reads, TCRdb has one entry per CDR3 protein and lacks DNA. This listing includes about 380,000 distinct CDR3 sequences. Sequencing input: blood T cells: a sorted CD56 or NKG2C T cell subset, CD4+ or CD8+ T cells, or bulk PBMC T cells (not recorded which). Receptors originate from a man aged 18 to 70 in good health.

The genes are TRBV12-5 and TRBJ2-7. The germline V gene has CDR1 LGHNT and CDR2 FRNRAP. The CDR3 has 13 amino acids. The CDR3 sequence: CASGSWSSYEQYF.

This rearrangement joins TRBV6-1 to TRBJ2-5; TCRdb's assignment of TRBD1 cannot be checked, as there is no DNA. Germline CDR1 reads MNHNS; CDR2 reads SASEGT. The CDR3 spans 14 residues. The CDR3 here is CASSRIQDGGTQYF.

The CDR3 region is CASSSPRGGFSTDTQYF. The V call is TRBV7-2, the J call TRBJ2-3; no DNA is available, so the TRBD2 call from TCRdb remains unchecked. The length of the CDR3 is 17 residues. Germline CDR1 is SGHTA and CDR2 is FQGNSA.

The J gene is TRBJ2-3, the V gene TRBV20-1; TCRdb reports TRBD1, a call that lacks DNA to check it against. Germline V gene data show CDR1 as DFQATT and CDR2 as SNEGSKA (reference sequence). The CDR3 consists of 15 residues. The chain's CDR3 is CSAEPGQGSPDTQYF.

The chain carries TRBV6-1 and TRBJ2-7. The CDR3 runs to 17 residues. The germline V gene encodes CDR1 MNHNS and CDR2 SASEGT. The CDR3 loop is CASSEAMTSVIPYEQYF.

The CDR3 reads CASSQYRTGFGGYTF. The chain couples TRBV3-1 to TRBJ1-2; TCRdb outputs TRBD1, but without DNA this stays unchecked. Germline loops: CDR1 LGHDT, CDR2 YNNKEL (reference sequence). The CDR3 spans 15 residues.

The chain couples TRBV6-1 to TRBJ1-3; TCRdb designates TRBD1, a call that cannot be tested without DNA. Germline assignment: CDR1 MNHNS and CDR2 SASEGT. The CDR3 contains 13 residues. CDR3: CASSPDRSNTIYF.

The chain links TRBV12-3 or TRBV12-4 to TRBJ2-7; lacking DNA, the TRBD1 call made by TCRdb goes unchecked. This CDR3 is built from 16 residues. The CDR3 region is CASSLGGGGAFYEQYF.

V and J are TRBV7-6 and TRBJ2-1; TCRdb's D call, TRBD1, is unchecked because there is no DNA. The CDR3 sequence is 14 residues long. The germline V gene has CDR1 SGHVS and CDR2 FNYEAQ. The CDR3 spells CASSLVGPGREQFF.

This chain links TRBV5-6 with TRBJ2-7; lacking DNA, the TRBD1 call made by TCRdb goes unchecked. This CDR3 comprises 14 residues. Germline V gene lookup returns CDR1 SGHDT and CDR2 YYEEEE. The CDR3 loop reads CASSFRTGVVEQYF.

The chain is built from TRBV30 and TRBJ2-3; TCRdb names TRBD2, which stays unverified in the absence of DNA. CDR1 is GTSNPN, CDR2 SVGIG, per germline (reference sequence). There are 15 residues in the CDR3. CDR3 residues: CAWSSAGLTTDTQYF. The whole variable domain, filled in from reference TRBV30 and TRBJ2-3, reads SQTIHQWPATLVQPVGSPLSLECTVEGTSNPNLYWYRQAAGRGLQLLFYSVGIGQISSEVPQNLSASRPQDRQFILSSKKLLLSDSGFYLCAWSSAGLTTDTQYFGPGTRLTVL.

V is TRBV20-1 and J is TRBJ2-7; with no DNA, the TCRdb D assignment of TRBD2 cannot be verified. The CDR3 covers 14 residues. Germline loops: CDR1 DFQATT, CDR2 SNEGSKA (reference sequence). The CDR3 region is CSAHGTSGVEEQYF.

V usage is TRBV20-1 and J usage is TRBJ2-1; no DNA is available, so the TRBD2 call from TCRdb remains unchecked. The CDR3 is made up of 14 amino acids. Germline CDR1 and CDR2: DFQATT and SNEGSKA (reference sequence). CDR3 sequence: CSARRTRRYNEQFF.

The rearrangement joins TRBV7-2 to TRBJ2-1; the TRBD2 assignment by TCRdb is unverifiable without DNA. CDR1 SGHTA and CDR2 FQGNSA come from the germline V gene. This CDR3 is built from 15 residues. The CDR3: CASDLSGGLYNEQFF.

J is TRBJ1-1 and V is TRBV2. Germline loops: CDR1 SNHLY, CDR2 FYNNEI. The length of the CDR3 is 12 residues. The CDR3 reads CASSEYRTEAFF.

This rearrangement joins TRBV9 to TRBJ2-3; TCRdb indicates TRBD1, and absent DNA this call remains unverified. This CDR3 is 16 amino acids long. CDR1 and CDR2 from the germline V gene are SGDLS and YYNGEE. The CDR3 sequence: CASSVSGQGRTDTQYF.

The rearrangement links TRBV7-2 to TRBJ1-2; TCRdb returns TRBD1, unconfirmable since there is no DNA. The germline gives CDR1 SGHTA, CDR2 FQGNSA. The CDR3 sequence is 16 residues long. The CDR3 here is CASSLDPGTELYGYTF.

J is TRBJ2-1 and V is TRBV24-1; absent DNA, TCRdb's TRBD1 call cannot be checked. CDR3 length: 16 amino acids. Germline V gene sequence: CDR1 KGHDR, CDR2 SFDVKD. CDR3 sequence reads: CATSDLLGGLRNEQFF.

This chain's CDR3 is CASSYSGSPTYEQYF. The rearrangement uses TRBV6-5 and TRBJ2-7. The CDR3 sequence is 15 residues long. Germline CDR1 is MNHEY and CDR2 is SVGAGI.

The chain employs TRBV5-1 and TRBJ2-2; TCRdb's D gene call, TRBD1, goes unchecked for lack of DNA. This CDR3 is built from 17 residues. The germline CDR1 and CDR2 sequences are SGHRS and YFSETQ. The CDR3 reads CASSPTTGGASTGELFF.

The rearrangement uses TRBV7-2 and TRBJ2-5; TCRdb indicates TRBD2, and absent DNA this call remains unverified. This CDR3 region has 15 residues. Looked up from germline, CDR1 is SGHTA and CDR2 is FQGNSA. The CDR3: CASSLGGAGGETQYF.

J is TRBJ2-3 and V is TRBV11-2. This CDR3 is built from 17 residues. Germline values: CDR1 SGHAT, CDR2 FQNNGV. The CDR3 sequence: CASSLKSSGSSTDTQYF.